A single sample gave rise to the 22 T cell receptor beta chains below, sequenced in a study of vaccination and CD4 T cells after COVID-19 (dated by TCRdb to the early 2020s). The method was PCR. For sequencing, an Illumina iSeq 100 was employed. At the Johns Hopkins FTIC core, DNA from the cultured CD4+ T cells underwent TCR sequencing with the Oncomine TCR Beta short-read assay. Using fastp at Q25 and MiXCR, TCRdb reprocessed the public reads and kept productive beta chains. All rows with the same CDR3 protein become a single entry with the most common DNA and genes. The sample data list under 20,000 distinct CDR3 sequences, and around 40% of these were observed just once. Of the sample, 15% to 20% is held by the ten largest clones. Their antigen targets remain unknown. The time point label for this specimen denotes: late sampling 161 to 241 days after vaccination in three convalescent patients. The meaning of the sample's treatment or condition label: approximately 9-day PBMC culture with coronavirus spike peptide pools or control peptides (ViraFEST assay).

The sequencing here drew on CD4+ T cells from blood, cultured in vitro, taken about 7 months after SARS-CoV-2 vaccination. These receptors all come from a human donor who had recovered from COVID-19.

CDR3 coding DNA: TGTGCCAGCAATGGGGCTGAGACCCAGTACTTC. Protein sequence: CASNGAETQYF. The chain recombines TRBV10-3 with TRBJ2-5; possible D gene TRBD1, 5 bases. Germline-derived CDR1 and CDR2 are ENHRY and SYGVKD. There are 11 residues in the CDR3. Trimming took off 10 bases at V and 5 bases at J, with 11 bases between the two ends.

CDR3 bases: TGTGCCAGCAGTTACTCTGCCGGGACAGGGGACGGCTACACCTTC. Its translation: CASSYSAGTGDGYTF. V and J are TRBV6-5 and TRBJ1-2; 10 bases match TRBD1. Germline-derived CDR1 and CDR2 are MNHEY and SVGAGI. With 0 bases clipped from V and 8 bases from J, the junction kept 6 bases outside the gene matches. The CDR3 is 15 amino acids.

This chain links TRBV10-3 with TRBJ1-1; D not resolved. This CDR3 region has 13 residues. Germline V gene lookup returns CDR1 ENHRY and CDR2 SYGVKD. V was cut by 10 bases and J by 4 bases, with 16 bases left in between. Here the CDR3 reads CASQSPRSTEAFF. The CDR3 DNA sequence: TGTGCCAGCCAATCACCTCGAAGCACTGAAGCTTTCTTT.

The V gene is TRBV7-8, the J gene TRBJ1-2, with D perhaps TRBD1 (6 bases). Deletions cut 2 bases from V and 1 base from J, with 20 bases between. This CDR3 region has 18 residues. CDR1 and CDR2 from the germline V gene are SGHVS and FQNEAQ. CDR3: CASSLRVVKGEFNYGYTF. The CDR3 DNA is TGTGCCAGCAGCTTACGGGTGGTGAAGGGGGAGTTTAACTATGGCTACACCTTC.

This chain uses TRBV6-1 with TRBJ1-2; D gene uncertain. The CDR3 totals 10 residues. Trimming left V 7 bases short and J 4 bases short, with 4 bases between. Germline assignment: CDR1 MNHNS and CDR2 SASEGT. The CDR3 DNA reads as TGTGCCAGCAATTTCTATGGCTACACCTTC. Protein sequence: CASNFYGYTF.

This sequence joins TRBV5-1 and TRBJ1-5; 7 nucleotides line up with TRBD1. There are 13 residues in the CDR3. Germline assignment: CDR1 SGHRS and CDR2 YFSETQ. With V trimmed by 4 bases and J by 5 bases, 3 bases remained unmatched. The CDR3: CASSDQGDQPQHF. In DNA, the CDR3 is TGCGCCAGCAGCGACCAGGGGGATCAGCCCCAGCATTTT.

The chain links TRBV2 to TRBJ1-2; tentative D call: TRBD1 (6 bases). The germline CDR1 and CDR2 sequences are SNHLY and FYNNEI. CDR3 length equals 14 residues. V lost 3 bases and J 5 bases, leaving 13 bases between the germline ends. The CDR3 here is CASSEQGSTYGYTF. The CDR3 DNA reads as TGTGCCAGCAGTGAGCAGGGGTCGACTTATGGCTACACCTTC.

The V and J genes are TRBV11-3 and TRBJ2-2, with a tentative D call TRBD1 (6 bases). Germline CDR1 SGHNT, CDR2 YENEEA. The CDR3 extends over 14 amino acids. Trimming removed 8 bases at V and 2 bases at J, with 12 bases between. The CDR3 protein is CASRPGQNTGELFF. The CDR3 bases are TGTGCCAGCCGCCCGGGACAAAACACCGGGGAGCTGTTTTTT. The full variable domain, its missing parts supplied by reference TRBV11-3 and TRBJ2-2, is EAGVVQSPRYKIIEKKQPVAFWCNPISGHNTLYWYLQNLGQGPELLIRYENEEAVDDSQLPKDRFSAERLKGVDSTLKIQPAELGDSAVYLCASRPGQNTGELFFGEGSRLTVL.

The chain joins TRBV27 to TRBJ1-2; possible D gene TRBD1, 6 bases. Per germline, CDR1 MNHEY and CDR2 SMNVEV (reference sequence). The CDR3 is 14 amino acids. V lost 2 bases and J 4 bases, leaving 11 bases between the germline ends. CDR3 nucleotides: TGTGCCAGCAGTTTAAGGGGGGCGGGCTATGGCTACACCTTC. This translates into CASSLRGAGYGYTF.

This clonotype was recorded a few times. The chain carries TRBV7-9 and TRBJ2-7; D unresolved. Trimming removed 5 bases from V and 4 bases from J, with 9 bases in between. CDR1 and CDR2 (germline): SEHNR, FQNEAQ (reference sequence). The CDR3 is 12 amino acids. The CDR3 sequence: CASSPLGYEQYF. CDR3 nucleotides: TGTGCCAGCAGCCCACTGGGTTACGAGCAGTACTTC.

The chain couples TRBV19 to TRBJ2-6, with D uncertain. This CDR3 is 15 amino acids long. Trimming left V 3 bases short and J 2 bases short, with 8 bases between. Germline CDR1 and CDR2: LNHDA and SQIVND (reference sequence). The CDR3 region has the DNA TGTGCCAGTAGTATTCCCCCACCTGGGGCCAACGTCCTGACTTTC. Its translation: CASSIPPPGANVLTF.

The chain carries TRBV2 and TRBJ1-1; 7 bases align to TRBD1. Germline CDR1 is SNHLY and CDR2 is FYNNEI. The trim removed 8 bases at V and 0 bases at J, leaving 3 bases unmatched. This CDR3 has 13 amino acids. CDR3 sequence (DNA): TGTGCCAGCGGGACAGATCTGAACACTGAAGCTTTCTTT. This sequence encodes CASGTDLNTEAFF.

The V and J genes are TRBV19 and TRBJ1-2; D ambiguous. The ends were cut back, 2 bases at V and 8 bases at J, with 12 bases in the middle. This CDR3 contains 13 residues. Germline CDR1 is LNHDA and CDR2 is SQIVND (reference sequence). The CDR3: CASSIPDPAGYTF. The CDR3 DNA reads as TGTGCCAGTAGTATACCGGACCCGGCGGGCTACACCTTC.

CDR3 protein: CATSDQLQTDTTSTDTQYF. The CDR3 region has the DNA TGTGCCACCAGTGACCAGCTTCAGACAGATACGACTAGCACAGATACGCAGTATTTT. This sequence joins TRBV24-1 and TRBJ2-3; D is possibly TRBD1 (5 bases). The V and J ends lost 4 bases and 0 bases respectively, with 22 bases between them. Germline CDR1 KGHDR, CDR2 SFDVKD. The CDR3 extends over 19 amino acids.

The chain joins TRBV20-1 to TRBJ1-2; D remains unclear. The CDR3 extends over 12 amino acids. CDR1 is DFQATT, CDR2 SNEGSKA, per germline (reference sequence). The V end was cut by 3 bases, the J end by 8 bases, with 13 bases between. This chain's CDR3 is CSASRSLGGYTF. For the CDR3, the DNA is TGCAGTGCTAGTCGGAGCTTGGGAGGCTACACCTTC.

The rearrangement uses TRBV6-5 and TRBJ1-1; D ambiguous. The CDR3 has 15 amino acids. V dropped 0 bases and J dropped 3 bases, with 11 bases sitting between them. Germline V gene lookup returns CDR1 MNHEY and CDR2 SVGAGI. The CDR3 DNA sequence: TGTGCCAGCAGTTACTCGGCAGGCGGCCACACTGAAGCTTTCTTT. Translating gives CASSYSAGGHTEAFF.

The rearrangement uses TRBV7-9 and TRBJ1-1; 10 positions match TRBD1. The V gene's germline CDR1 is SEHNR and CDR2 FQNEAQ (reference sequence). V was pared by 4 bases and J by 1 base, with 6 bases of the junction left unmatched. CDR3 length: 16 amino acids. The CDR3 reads CASSSGQGGKNTEAFF. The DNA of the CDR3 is TGTGCCAGCAGCTCCGGACAGGGGGGTAAGAACACTGAAGCTTTCTTT.

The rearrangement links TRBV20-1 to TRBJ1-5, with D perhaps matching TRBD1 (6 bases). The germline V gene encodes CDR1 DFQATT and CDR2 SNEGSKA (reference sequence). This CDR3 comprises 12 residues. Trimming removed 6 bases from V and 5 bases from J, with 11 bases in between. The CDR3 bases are TGCAGTGCCTCGGAGGGGGATCAGCCCCAGCATTTT. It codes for CSASEGDQPQHF.

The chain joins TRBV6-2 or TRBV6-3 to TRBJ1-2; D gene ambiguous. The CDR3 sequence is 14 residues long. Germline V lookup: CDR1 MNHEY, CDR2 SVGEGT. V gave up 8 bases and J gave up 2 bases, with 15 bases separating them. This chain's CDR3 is CASGPGGKNYGYTF. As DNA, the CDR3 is TGTGCCAGCGGGCCGGGAGGAAAAAACTATGGCTACACCTTC.

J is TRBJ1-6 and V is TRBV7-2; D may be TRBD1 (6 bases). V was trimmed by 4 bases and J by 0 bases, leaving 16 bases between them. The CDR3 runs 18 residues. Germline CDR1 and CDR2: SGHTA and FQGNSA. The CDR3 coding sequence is TGTGCCAGCAGCTCACAGGGAAGGTTCCACTCCTATAATTCACCCCTCCACTTT. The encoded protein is CASSSQGRFHSYNSPLHF.

CDR3 region: CSARLRVGFETQYF. The CDR3 DNA reads as TGCAGTGCTAGGTTGCGGGTGGGTTTCGAGACCCAGTACTTC. The V gene is TRBV20-1, the J gene TRBJ2-5; possibly TRBD2 for D (5 bases). Trimming removed 3 bases at V and 5 bases at J, with 16 bases between. Germline CDR1 is DFQATT and CDR2 is SNEGSKA (reference sequence). The CDR3 is 14 amino acids.

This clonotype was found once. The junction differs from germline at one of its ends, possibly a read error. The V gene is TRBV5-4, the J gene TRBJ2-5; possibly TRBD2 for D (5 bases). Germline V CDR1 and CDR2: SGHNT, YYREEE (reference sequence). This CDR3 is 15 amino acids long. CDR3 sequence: CASSLEARAEETQYF. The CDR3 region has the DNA TGTGCCAGCAGTTTGGAGGCACGGGCAGAAGAGACCCAGTACTTC.